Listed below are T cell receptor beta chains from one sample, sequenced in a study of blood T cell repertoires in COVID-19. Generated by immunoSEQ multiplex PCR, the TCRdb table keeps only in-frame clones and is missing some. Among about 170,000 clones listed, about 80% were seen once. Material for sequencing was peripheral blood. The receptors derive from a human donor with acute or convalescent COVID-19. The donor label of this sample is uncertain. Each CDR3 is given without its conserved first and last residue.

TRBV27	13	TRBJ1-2	ASRGQGALNYGYT
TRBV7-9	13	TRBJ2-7	ASSESGGAPYEQY
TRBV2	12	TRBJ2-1	ASTRTSGVNEQF
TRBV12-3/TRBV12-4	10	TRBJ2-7	ASSLILSEQY
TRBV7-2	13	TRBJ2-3	ASSLEASGSMTQY
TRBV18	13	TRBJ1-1	ASSPPDTMNTEAF
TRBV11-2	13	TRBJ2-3	ASSLDPSVTDTQY
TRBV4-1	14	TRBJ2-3	ASSQETSGNTDTQY
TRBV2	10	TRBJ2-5	ASGKLQETQY
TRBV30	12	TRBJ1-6	AWLKGSYNSPLH
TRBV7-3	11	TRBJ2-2	ASSLGATGELF
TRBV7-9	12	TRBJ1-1	ASSLGAGRDEAF
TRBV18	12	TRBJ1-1	ASSPDRQNTEAF
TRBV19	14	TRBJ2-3	ASSMGTATSTDTQY
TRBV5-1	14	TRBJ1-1	ASSLVGGAQNTEAF
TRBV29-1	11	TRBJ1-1	SAVTNPDTEAF
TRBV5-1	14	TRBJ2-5	ASSFGDRGHQETQY
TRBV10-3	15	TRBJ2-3	AISESSGGANTDTQY
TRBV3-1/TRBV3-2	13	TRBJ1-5	ASSQGDSSNQPQH
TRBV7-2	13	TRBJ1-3	ASSLTAGSGNTIY
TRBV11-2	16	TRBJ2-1	ASSTEEGAVLAYNEQF
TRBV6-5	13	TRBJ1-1	ATRRQGEPNTEAF
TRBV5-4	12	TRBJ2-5	ASSSAGKKETQY
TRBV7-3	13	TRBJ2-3	ASSLGGQRTDTQY
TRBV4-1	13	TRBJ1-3	ASSHITVSGNTIY
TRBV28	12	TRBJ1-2	ASKLTGTIGGYT
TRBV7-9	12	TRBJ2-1	ASSLANSYNEQF
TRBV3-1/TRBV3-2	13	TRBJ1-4	ASSSSGDTNEKLF
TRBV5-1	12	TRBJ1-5	ASSPLAGDQPQH
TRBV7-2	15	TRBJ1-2	ASSPLNPFPAEDGYT
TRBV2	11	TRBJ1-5	ASTRDRVQPQH
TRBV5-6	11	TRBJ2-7	ASSFAQSYEQY
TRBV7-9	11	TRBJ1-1	ASSFGTTKVAF
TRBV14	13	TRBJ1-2	ASSQPRQAPIRYT
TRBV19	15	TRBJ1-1	ASRQGADHSRNTEAF
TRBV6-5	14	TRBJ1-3	ASSYSNPRLGNTIY
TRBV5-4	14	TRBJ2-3	ASSRITGGHTDTQY
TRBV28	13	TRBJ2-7	ASRITGTGVYEQY
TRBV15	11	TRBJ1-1	ATSRDGGFEAF
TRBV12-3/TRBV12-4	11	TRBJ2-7	ASSVPGGYEQY
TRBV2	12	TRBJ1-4	ASSPGQLNEKLF
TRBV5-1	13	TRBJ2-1	ASSPLAGVGNEQF
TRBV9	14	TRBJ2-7	ASSVKAGAEFYEQY
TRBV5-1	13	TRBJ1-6	ASSLDRAANSPLH
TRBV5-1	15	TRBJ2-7	ASSWGIRNSGRTEQY
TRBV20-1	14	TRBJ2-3	SASHLAGGHTDTQY
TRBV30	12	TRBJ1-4	AWSGALGTGVLF
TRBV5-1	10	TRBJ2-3	ASSSGADTQY
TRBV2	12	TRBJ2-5	ASSERLALGTQY
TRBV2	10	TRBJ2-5	ASRDRGETQY
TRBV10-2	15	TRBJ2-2	ASSEMGRAGDTGELF
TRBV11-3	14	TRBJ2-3	ASSSTPLAGADTQY
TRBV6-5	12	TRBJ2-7	ASNSGQVLGEQY
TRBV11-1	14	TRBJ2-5	ASSLLGQGPQETQY
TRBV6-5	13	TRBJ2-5	ASSEGGQSTKAQY
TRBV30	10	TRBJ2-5	AWSVRGETQY
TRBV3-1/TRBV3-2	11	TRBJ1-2	ASSRGQGYGYT
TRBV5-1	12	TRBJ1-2	ASSPQAGNYGYT
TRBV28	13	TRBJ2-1	ASSTGLAKGNEQF